These T cell receptor beta chains were read from a single sample in a study of vaccination effects on CD4 cells after COVID-19. No antigen has been identified for these receptors. The table came from immunoSEQ multiplex PCR; TCRdb's copy has only in-frame clones and leaves some out. This table holds about 60,000 clones, 75% to 85% found once. The specimen comprised CD4+ T cells from PBMCs cultured with HCoV-OC43 spike peptides, sampled after COVID-19 vaccination. The receptors originated from a human donor who received a COVID-19 vaccine. CDR3s leave out the opening cysteine and the closing phenylalanine or tryptophan.

v_gene: TRBV6-6; CDR3aa: ASRESGGDGYT
v_gene: TRBV6-1; CDR3aa: ASNRGQPNTGELF
v_gene: TRBV18; CDR3aa: ASSPDISGANVLT
v_gene: TRBV5-1; CDR3aa: ASSLGDVGNTIY
v_gene: TRBV29-1; CDR3aa: SVSRTGTNEKLF
v_gene: TRBV12-3/TRBV12-4; CDR3aa: ASRLFGTQY
v_gene: TRBV7-3; CDR3aa: ASSPQGNTDTQY
v_gene: TRBV6-6; CDR3aa: ASADQRRNTGELF
v_gene: TRBV6-6; CDR3aa: ASSYTDSPLH
v_gene: TRBV5-6; CDR3aa: ASSLRDRVNQPQH
v_gene: TRBV9; CDR3aa: ASSTRAGANNEQF
v_gene: TRBV24-1; CDR3aa: ATKDRVTDTQY
v_gene: TRBV6-1; CDR3aa: ASSEAWGRQGQF
v_gene: TRBV5-1; CDR3aa: ASSSGTGGLTEAF
v_gene: TRBV28; CDR3aa: ASRSDGLYGYT
v_gene: TRBV28; CDR3aa: ASSLPIAGSTDTQY
v_gene: TRBV4-1; CDR3aa: ASSQQLAQETQY
v_gene: TRBV4-3; CDR3aa: ASSQRIVSPGLTSNTEAF
v_gene: TRBV18; CDR3aa: ASSPLRTGPNSGANVLT
v_gene: TRBV5-8; CDR3aa: ASSLGRSGHSNQPQH
v_gene: TRBV7-3; CDR3aa: ASSRDREETQY
v_gene: TRBV11-2; CDR3aa: ASSSTGGNEQF
v_gene: TRBV24-1; CDR3aa: ATSDGGGLTDTQY
v_gene: TRBV7-9; CDR3aa: ASSPRQGAYNEQF
v_gene: TRBV18; CDR3aa: ASSTTTANTGELF
v_gene: TRBV27; CDR3aa: ASRPTGLSNQPQH
v_gene: TRBV2; CDR3aa: ASSLEEVYGYT
v_gene: TRBV30; CDR3aa: AWRGVGIQY
v_gene: TRBV7-3; CDR3aa: ASSLSGGLYNEQF
v_gene: TRBV24-1; CDR3aa: ATSDSSGTGGIGELF
v_gene: TRBV2; CDR3aa: ASSLRGANTEAF
v_gene: TRBV7-9; CDR3aa: ASSITQGNTEAF
v_gene: TRBV5-1; CDR3aa: ASSLIPQGGGSNQPQH
v_gene: TRBV28; CDR3aa: ASSLWRPLAGIGYNEQF
v_gene: TRBV10-3; CDR3aa: AISRDSATNEKLF
v_gene: TRBV19; CDR3aa: AVARERWETQY
v_gene: TRBV6-5; CDR3aa: ASGTGTGGETQY
v_gene: TRBV5-1; CDR3aa: ASSSDSFTEAF
v_gene: TRBV3-1/TRBV3-2; CDR3aa: ASSLRGTQETQY
v_gene: TRBV4-2; CDR3aa: ASSPRRGTDTQY
v_gene: TRBV24-1; CDR3aa: ATSDSTKGYT
v_gene: TRBV6-1; CDR3aa: ASSVGQPGSNQPQH
v_gene: TRBV10-1; CDR3aa: ASSISGGSNEQF
v_gene: TRBV29-1; CDR3aa: SVEQGSEKLF
v_gene: TRBV3-1/TRBV3-2; CDR3aa: ASSQGHLKATNEKLF
v_gene: TRBV6-6; CDR3aa: ASSYTDLETQY
v_gene: TRBV18; CDR3aa: ASSPSGGGTDTQY
v_gene: TRBV3-1/TRBV3-2; CDR3aa: ASSQVTTAAF
v_gene: TRBV19; CDR3aa: ASSIELAGGDEQF
v_gene: TRBV30; CDR3aa: AWSRQGDQPQH
v_gene: TRBV5-1; CDR3aa: ASSFTSGFGANVLT